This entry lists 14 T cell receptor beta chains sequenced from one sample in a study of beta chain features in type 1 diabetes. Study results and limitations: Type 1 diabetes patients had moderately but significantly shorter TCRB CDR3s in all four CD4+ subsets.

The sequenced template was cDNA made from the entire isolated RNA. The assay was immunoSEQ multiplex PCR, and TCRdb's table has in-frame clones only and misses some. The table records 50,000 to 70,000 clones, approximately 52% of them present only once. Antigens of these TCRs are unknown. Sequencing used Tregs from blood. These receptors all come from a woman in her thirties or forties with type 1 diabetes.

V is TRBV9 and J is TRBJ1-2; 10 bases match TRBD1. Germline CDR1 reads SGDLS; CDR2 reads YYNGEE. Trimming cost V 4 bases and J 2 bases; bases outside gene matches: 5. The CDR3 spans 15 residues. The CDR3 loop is CASSHRTGGNYGYTF. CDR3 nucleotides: TGTGCCAGCAGCCACCGGACAGGGGGGAACTATGGCTACACCTTC.

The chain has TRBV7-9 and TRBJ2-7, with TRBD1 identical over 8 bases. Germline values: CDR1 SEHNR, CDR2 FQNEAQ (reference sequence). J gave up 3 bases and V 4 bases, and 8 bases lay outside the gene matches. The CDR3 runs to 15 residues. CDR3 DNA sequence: TGTGCCAGCAGCTCAGACAGGGGAGGACTCTACGAGCAGTACTTC. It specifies CASSSDRGGLYEQYF.

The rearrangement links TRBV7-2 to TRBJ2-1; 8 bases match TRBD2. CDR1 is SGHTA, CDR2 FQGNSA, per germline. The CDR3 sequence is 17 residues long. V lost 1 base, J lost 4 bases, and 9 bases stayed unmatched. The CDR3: CASSLGGAGAFYNEQFF. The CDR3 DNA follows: TGTGCCAGCAGCTTAGGGGGAGCGGGGGCTTTTTACAATGAGCAGTTCTTC.

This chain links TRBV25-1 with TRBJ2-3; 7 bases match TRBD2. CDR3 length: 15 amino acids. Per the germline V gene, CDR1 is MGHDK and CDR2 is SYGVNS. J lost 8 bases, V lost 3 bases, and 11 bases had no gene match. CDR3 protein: CASSESGRREGTQYF. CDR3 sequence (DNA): TGTGCCAGCAGTGAGAGTGGGCGAAGGGAGGGTACGCAGTATTTT.

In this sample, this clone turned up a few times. The CDR3 sequence: CASSLLAGGKSGYEQYF. In DNA, the CDR3 is TGTGCCAGCAGTCTTCTAGCGGGAGGAAAGTCTGGGTACGAGCAGTACTTC. V is TRBV27 and J is TRBJ2-7; 11 nucleotides match TRBD2. Losses at the gene ends were 5 bases for V and 4 bases for J; bases not matched to a gene: 13. This CDR3 has 17 residues. Germline V gives CDR1 MNHEY, CDR2 SMNVEV (reference sequence).

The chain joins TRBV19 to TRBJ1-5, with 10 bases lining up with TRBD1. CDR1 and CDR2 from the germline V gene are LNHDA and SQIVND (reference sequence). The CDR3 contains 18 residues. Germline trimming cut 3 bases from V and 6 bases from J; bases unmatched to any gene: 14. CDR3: CASSIYLSRTGGGQPQHF. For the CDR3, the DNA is TGTGCCAGTAGTATTTACTTGTCCCGGACAGGGGGTGGTCAGCCCCAGCATTTT.

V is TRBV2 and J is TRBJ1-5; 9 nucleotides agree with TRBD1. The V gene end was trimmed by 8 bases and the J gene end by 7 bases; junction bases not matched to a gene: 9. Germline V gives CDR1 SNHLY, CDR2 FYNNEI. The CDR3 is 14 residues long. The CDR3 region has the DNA TGTGCCAGCGGCGGCCAAACAGGGGGCCAGCCCCAGCATTTT. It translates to CASGGQTGGQPQHF.

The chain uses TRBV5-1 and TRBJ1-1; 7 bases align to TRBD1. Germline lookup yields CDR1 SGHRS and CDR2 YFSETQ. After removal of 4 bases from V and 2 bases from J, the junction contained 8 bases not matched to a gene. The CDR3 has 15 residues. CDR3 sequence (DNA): TGCGCCAGCAGCGCCCCCGGGACAGCAAACACTGAAGCTTTCTTT. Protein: CASSAPGTANTEAFF. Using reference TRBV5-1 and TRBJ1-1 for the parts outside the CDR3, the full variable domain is KAGVTQTPRYLIKTRGQQVTLSCSPISGHRSVSWYQQTPGQGLQFLFEYFSETQRNKGNFPGRFSGRQFSNSRSEMNVSTLELGDSALYLCASSAPGTANTEAFFGQGTRLTVV.

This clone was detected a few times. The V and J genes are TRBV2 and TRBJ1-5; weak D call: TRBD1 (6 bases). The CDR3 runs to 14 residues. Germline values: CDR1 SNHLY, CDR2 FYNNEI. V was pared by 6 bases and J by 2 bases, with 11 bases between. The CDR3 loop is CASSDGQRNQPQHF. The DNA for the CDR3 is TGTGCCAGCAGCGACGGACAGCGCAATCAGCCCCAGCATTTT.

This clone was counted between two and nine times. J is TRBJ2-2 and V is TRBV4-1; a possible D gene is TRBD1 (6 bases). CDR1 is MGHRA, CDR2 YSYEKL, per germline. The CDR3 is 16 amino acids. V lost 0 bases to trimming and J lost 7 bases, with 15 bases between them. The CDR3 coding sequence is TGCGCCAGCAGCCAAGATAGTACAGGGTGGAACGGGGAGCTGTTTTTT. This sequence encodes CASSQDSTGWNGELFF.

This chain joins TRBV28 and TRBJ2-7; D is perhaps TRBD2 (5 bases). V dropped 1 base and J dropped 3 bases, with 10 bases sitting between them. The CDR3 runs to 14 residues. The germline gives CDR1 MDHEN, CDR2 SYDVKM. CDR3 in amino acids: CASSLFGGGYEQYF. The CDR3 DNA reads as TGTGCCAGCAGTTTATTTGGCGGAGGCTACGAGCAGTACTTC. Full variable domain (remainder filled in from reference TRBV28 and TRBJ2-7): DVKVTQSSRYLVKRTGEKVFLECVQDMDHENMFWYRQDPGLGLRLIYFSYDVKMKEKGDIPEGYSVSREKKERFSLILESASTNQTSMYLCASSLFGGGYEQYFGPGTRLTVT.

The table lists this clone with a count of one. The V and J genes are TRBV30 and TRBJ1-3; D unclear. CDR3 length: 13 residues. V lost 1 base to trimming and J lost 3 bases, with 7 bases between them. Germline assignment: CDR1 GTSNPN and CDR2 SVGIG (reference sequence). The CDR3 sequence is CAWSANGGNTIYF. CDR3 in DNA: TGTGCCTGGAGTGCGAACGGTGGAAACACCATATATTTT.

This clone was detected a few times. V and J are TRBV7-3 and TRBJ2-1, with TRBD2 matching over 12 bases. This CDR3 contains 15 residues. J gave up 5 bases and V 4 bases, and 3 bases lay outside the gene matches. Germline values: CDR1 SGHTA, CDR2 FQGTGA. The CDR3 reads CASSSGLAGNNEQFF. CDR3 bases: TGTGCCAGCAGCTCCGGACTAGCGGGGAACAATGAGCAGTTCTTC. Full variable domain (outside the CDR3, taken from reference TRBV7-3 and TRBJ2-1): GAGVSQTPSNKVTEKGKYVELRCDPISGHTALYWYRQSLGQGPEFLIYFQGTGAADDSGLPNDRFFAVRPEGSVSTLKIQRTERGDSAVYLCASSSGLAGNNEQFFGPGTRLTVL.

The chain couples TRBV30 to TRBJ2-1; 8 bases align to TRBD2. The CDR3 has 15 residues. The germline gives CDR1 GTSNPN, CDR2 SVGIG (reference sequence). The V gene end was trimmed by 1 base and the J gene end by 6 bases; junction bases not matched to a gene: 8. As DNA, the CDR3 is TGTGCCTGGAGTGGGATCGGGAGGGCCGGCAATGAGCAGTTCTTC. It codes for CAWSGIGRAGNEQFF.